The clone carrying this TCR beta chain was counted a single time. Antigen unknown. Clones were read by immunoSEQ multiplex PCR, and TCRdb kept only the in-frame ones, dropping some. The repertoire holds 45,000 to 50,000 clones, with about 86% as singletons. The sample originates from a study of T cells in localized non-small cell lung cancer. Regarding the study as a whole: Uninvolved adjacent lung showed higher T cell clonality than tumor.

With 2 bases removed from V and 0 bases from J, the gap between germline ends came to 11 bases. CDR1 and CDR2 from the germline V gene are SEHNR and FQNEAQ (reference sequence). This CDR3 contains 15 residues. Material: PBMCs, obtained before any cancer treatment. V and J are TRBV7-9 and TRBJ2-7; a weak D match, TRBD2 (6 bases). The TCR was taken from a man aged 40-75 years with stage II lung adenocarcinoma. CDR3 in DNA: TGTGCCAGCAGCTTAAGGGACTTAAGCTCCTACGAGCAGTACTTC. This encodes CASSLRDLSSYEQYF.